Listed here are 3 T cell receptor beta chains from one sample, sequenced in a study of T cell responses to AZD1222 COVID-19 vaccine. TCRdb's table, derived via immunoSEQ multiplex PCR, lists solely in-frame clones and lacks some. The sample comprises 73,000 or so clones, over 60% of which are singletons, and around 48% rests with the top ten. The source material was peripheral blood, sampled 28 days after the second AZD1222 dose. These receptors originate from an adult who received the AZD1222 COVID-19 vaccine.

The J gene is TRBJ2-3, the V gene TRBV7-2; D unresolved. Germline CDR1 and CDR2: SGHTA and FQGNSA. The ends were cut back, 5 bases at V and 6 bases at J, with 12 bases in the middle. This CDR3 has 13 residues. The CDR3: CASSLRPKDTQYF. The DNA of the CDR3 is TGTGCCAGCAGCCTTCGACCAAAGGATACGCAGTATTTT.

The V call is TRBV5-4, the J call TRBJ2-7; possible D gene TRBD1, 6 bases. The germline V gene has CDR1 SGHNT and CDR2 YYREEE (reference sequence). The CDR3 covers 13 residues. V gave up 5 bases and J gave up 5 bases, with 14 bases separating them. CDR3 amino acids: CASRPQGTDEQYF. For the CDR3, the DNA is TGTGCCAGCAGACCCCAGGGGACCGACGAGCAGTACTTC.

The rearrangement uses TRBV19 and TRBJ2-6; D is undetermined. CDR3 length equals 16 residues. Between the trimmed V and J ends, which lost 0 bases and 5 bases, there was a span of 11 bases. Germline V lookup: CDR1 LNHDA, CDR2 SQIVND (reference sequence). Here the CDR3 DNA reads TGTGCCAGTAGTATAGATCGGACGTCCCGGGCCAACGTCCTGACTTTC. Protein product: CASSIDRTSRANVLTF.